This T cell receptor beta chain was sequenced for a study of blood T cells in healthy people across ages (dated by TCRdb to between 2015 and 2017). With respect to the entire study: In model experiments, roughly one uniquely barcoded TCR beta cDNA molecule per two T cells was captured by template switching. To track age-related changes in TCR beta repertoire diversity, the study relied on deep sequencing normalized with unique cDNA molecular identifiers. Donors were grouped into four age groups: young (average roughly 17 years), middle-aged (39), aged (approximately 67) and long-lived (less than 85). To avoid experimental bias, donors of different ages were spread randomly across the sequencing lanes. Using the same blood draw, the study looked at two additional independent replicas of 1 million unique cDNA reads for two donors, one aged 18 to 30 and the other aged 80 or older.

The method was 5' RACE. Data came from an Illumina HiSeq 2500. A second PCR of about 7 to 12 cycles was performed with a sample-barcoded 5' primer and a J-beta primer mix. Each TCR beta cDNA molecule received a unique molecular identifier from a template-switch 5' adaptor carrying 12 random nucleotides. At least 2.5 million CDR3-containing paired-end reads were obtained from each sample. All of the RNA was converted into first-strand cDNA using the Mint cDNA synthesis kit, with a TRBC-specific oligonucleotide serving as the primer. After uracil-DNA glycosylase treatment, a first 18-cycle PCR used universal primers M1SS and BC2_uni_R on all cDNA. On the authors' methods: Each sample was normalized by randomly selecting 1 million high-quality reads, each carrying a distinct molecular identifier. Reads with shared molecular identifiers were discarded instead of being binned into consensus sequences. MiTCR, set to a Q25 quality threshold and the strictest error-elimination algorithm, was used for CDR3 identification, clonotype clustering and error correction. A nonparametric unseen species model using Euler transformation provided a lower-bound estimate of total TCR beta diversity. Using fastp trimming at Q25 and MiXCR clonotype assembly, TCRdb reanalyzed the public sequencing data and kept in-frame beta chains. Under each unique CDR3 protein, matching rows form one entry showing the most common genes and DNA. The V and J calls come from TCRdb's annotation, not from the publication. For this sample the table gives just over 1 million distinct CDR3 sequences, of which roughly 45% were detected only once. The top ten constitute around 18% of the sample.

This clonotype was detected a few times. It lacks a known antigen. No qualities accompany the bases; no much larger clone lies one base away. The donors were some 39 Caucasian individuals from Russia, aged roughly 6 to 100 years, who were systemically healthy. Roughly 10 milliliters of peripheral blood were collected from each donor into EDTA-treated Vacutainer tubes. PBMCs were isolated by Ficoll-Paque density-gradient centrifugation, with at least 6.5 million obtained per sample. Total RNA, at least 5.5 micrograms per sample, was extracted from PBMCs with Trizol reagent. The percentages of naive CD45RAhigh/CD27high T cells were determined by flow cytometry on a PBMC aliquot from every donor. The paper as a whole reports these results and caveats: Observed TCR beta diversity per million T cells fell roughly linearly with age, and a significant reduction was already apparent by age around 40. Donor CMV infection status was unknown, potentially confounding age-related changes in expanded clonotypes. Estimates of total diversity from one million sequenced T cells were regarded as lower bounds and underestimates. Compared with the aged group, the long-lived group had more naive CD4+ T cells, fewer expanded clones and increased TCR diversity, a pattern suggesting age selection. A strong correlation was found between observed TCR beta diversity and the percentage of naive T cells measured by flow cytometry. Because profiling used bulk unsorted PBMCs, naive and antigen-experienced compartments could not be compared conclusively.

CDR1 and CDR2, looked up from the germline V gene (reference sequence), are MNHEY and SMNVEV. Measured from the cysteine to the phenylalanine, the CDR3 is 14 residues long. Here the CDR3 DNA is all that survives: 42 bases in frame from base 1. The junction shows trimming of 5 bases on V and 2 bases on J, plus 13 bases between the germline ends. This receptor was identified in a woman aged 60-75 years in good health. The sequenced material came from blood. The chain is made from TRBV27 and TRBJ2-7; the D region possibly corresponds to TRBD1 (5 bases align). The nucleotide sequence is TGTGCCAGCAGTGTGGCAGGGCGGACCTACGAGCAGTACTTC. Its amino acids are CASSVAGRTYEQYF.